Following are 26 T cell receptor beta chains from one sample sequenced in a study of shared clonotypes between healthy human individuals. The naive CD8 fraction comprised CD45RO-negative cells positively selected for CCR7 and excluded terminally differentiated effector memory CD45RA+ cells. The repertoire was sequenced with immunoSEQ multiplex PCR; TCRdb's copy has only in-frame clones and lacks some. There are about 2.1 million clones in the sample; 85% to 95% occur only once, and roughly 1.7% lies in the top ten. Sequenced: naive CD8+ T cells from PBMCs. The receptors here all came from a man between 18 and 35 years old in good health. Some clones in this sample may be carry-over from other donors' samples.

This clone was recorded a few times. This rearrangement joins TRBV4-1 to TRBJ1-5; a weak D match, TRBD1 (5 bases). V lost 5 bases and J 4 bases, leaving 9 bases between the germline ends. CDR1 and CDR2 (germline): MGHRA, YSYEKL. There are 13 residues in the CDR3. CDR3 in DNA: TGCGCCAGCAGCGGGGGGTGGAATCAGCCCCAGCATTTT. Its protein product is CASSGGWNQPQHF.

The J gene is TRBJ2-2, the V gene TRBV4-2, with D perhaps matching TRBD1 or TRBD2 (6 bases each). The germline CDR1 and CDR2 sequences are LGHNA and YNFKEQ. There are 18 residues in the CDR3. V lost 1 base and J lost 4, with 19 bases in between. The CDR3 region has the DNA TGTGCCAGCAGCCAAGGGTTGAGGGTAGGGGGGCCCACCGGGGAGCTGTTTTTT. It is translated as CASSQGLRVGGPTGELFF.

This chain joins TRBV15 and TRBJ2-6, with a tentative D call TRBD1 (6 bases). The germline gives CDR1 LNHNV, CDR2 YYDKDF (reference sequence). There are 14 residues in the CDR3. V was cut by 9 bases and J by 0 bases, with 9 bases left in between. The CDR3 DNA reads as TGTGCCACTTTAGGGGGCTCTGGGGCCAACGTCCTGACTTTC. It is translated as CATLGGSGANVLTF.

In the case of this clone: An end of the junction differs from the germline gene, which may be a read error. The chain couples TRBV7-8 to TRBJ2-1; 8 positions agree with TRBD2. The CDR3 sequence is 18 residues long. Germline loops: CDR1 SGHVS, CDR2 FQNEAQ. The CDR3 region has the DNA TGTGCCAGCAGCTTATGGGGCGGGAGGACCCTCTCTTCAAATGAGCAATTCTTC. It codes for CASSLWGGRTLSSNEQFF.

This clone was seen only once. This sample also contains other DNA sequences that code for the same CDR3. The chain links TRBV7-3 to TRBJ2-7, with 7 bases aligning to TRBD2. The CDR3 length is 15 residues. CDR1 is SGHTA, CDR2 FQGTGA, per germline. The J segment lost 0 bases and the V segment lost 0 bases, leaving 2 bases of the junction unmatched. CDR3 residues: CASSLTGGSSYEQYF. The CDR3 bases are TGTGCCAGCAGCTTAACGGGAGGGAGCTCCTACGAGCAGTACTTC.

On this clone: Other DNA sequences within the sample encode an identical CDR3. The chain employs TRBV19 and TRBJ1-5; D ambiguous. Germline CDR1 is LNHDA and CDR2 is SQIVND (reference sequence). This CDR3 contains 15 residues. With 2 bases removed from V and 0 bases from J, the gap between germline ends came to 8 bases. CDR3 DNA sequence: TGTGCCAGTAGTATACAAGGATATAGCAATCAGCCCCAGCATTTT. As protein: CASSIQGYSNQPQHF.

CDR3 protein: CASSSFRLALEQFF. CDR3 DNA sequence: TGTGCCAGCAGCTCCTTCAGACTAGCCCTCGAGCAGTTCTTC. The chain links TRBV11-2 to TRBJ2-1; 7 bases agree with TRBD2. The CDR3 contains 14 residues. With V trimmed by 4 bases and J by 10 bases, 10 bases remained unmatched. The germline V gene has CDR1 SGHAT and CDR2 FQNNGV.

The chain couples TRBV7-6 to TRBJ2-1, with 10 bases that match TRBD2. Per the germline V gene, CDR1 is SGHVS and CDR2 is FNYEAQ. Trimming cost V 1 base and J 7 bases; bases outside gene matches: 10. The CDR3 extends over 17 amino acids. The CDR3 sequence: CASSLDFSSGSKNEQFF. The CDR3 DNA is TGTGCCAGCAGCTTAGATTTCTCTAGCGGGAGTAAGAATGAGCAGTTCTTC.

This rearrangement joins TRBV11-2 to TRBJ2-3; TRBD2 might be the D (6 bases). V was trimmed by 1 base and J by 4 bases, leaving 18 bases between them. Germline V gene data show CDR1 as SGHAT and CDR2 as FQNNGV. The CDR3 loop spans 17 amino acids. As DNA, the CDR3 is TGTGCCAGCAGCTTAGCCAGCGGGTTTAAGATCGCAGATACGCAGTATTTT. Its protein is CASSLASGFKIADTQYF.

The chain employs TRBV4-1 and TRBJ2-5, with 8 bases that match TRBD1. Germline V lookup: CDR1 MGHRA, CDR2 YSYEKL. The V and J ends lost 4 bases and 4 bases, in that order; junction bases with no gene match: 8. This CDR3 comprises 15 residues. The CDR3 protein is CASSPRTGLGETQYF. The DNA for the CDR3 is TGCGCCAGCAGCCCCCGGACAGGGCTAGGAGAGACCCAGTACTTC.

The J gene is TRBJ2-7, the V gene TRBV5-8, with a weak D call TRBD2 (5 bases). V was shortened by 10 bases and J by 3 bases, with 5 bases between the two germline ends. Germline-derived CDR1 and CDR2 are SGHTS and YDEGEE. The CDR3 totals 9 residues. DNA of the CDR3: TGTGCCGGGAGCTACGAGCAGTACTTC. This encodes CAGSYEQYF.

The V and J genes are TRBV7-2 and TRBJ2-3; 9 bases match TRBD2. J gave up 4 bases and V 1 base, and 3 bases lay outside the gene matches. This CDR3 has 15 amino acids. CDR1 is SGHTA, CDR2 FQGNSA, per germline. In DNA, the CDR3 is TGTGCCAGCAGCTTAGATAGCGGGAGCGCAGATACGCAGTATTTT. The encoded protein is CASSLDSGSADTQYF. Looking up the rest from reference TRBV7-2 and TRBJ2-3 gives the full variable domain: GAGVSQSPSNKVTEKGKDVELRCDPISGHTALYWYRQSLGQGLEFLIYFQGNSAPDKSGLPSDRFSAERTGGSVSTLTIQRTQQEDSAVYLCASSLDSGSADTQYFGPGTRLTVL.

The table lists this clone with a count of one. This chain uses TRBV4-1 with TRBJ2-3; no definite D call. V lost 5 bases, J lost 5 bases, and 23 bases lay in between. Germline V CDR1 and CDR2: MGHRA, YSYEKL. CDR3 length equals 17 residues. The CDR3, as DNA: TGCGCCAGCAGCTACCAAGATTTCTGGGCCCGCGGAGATACGCAGTATTTT. Protein product: CASSYQDFWARGDTQYF.

This rearrangement joins TRBV7-9 to TRBJ2-7; 9 bases fit TRBD1. J lost 4 bases, V lost 3 bases, and 4 bases had no gene match. Germline lookup yields CDR1 SEHNR and CDR2 FQNEAQ (reference sequence). The CDR3 is 14 residues long. CDR3 sequence reads: CASSFGTGFYEQYF. DNA of the CDR3: TGTGCCAGCAGCTTTGGGACAGGGTTTTACGAGCAGTACTTC.

In this sample, this clone turned up once. The chain has TRBV10-3 and TRBJ2-3, with a possible D match to TRBD2 (6 bases). This CDR3 has 17 amino acids. Looked up from germline, CDR1 is ENHRY and CDR2 is SYGVKD. V lost 0 bases, J lost 1 base, and 14 bases lay in between. As DNA, the CDR3 is TGTGCCATCAGTGAGTCACTAGCATGGAGGGGCACAGATACGCAGTATTTT. It encodes CAISESLAWRGTDTQYF.

This clone came up once. J is TRBJ2-1 and V is TRBV4-2; D unresolved. Trimming left V 4 bases short and J 4 bases short, with 14 bases between. The CDR3 loop spans 15 amino acids. The germline V gene has CDR1 LGHNA and CDR2 YNFKEQ. The CDR3 protein is CASSLPLGSYNEQFF. The DNA for the CDR3 is TGTGCCAGCAGCCTTCCCCTGGGGTCATACAATGAGCAGTTCTTC.

J is TRBJ2-6 and V is TRBV14; D is unresolved. The V and J ends lost 1 base and 1 base respectively, with 8 bases between them. Looked up from germline, CDR1 is SGHDN and CDR2 is FVKESK. CDR3 length: 16 amino acids. The CDR3 spells CASSQVLLSGANVLTF. The CDR3, as DNA: TGTGCCAGCAGCCAAGTTTTGCTTTCTGGGGCCAACGTCCTGACTTTC.

V gene TRBV28 combines with J gene TRBJ2-1; the match to TRBD1 covers 10 bases. The CDR3 has 14 residues. V lost 7 bases and J lost 4; bases outside the gene matches: 4. Germline lookup yields CDR1 MDHEN and CDR2 SYDVKM. For the CDR3, the DNA is TGTGCCAGCAATGACAGGGGGCCTTACAATGAGCAGTTCTTC. It codes for CASNDRGPYNEQFF.

The chain couples TRBV27 to TRBJ1-2; weak D call: TRBD1 (5 bases). CDR3 length: 15 residues. Germline CDR1 and CDR2: MNHEY and SMNVEV (reference sequence). V shed 0 bases and J shed 3 bases, with 11 bases lying between them. CDR3 sequence (DNA): TGTGCCAGCAGTTTATCGGGGGACTCTGACTATGGCTACACCTTC. This translates into CASSLSGDSDYGYTF.

The chain links TRBV19 to TRBJ1-1; TRBD1 matches at 7 bases. V trimming: 3 bases; J trimming: 4 bases; junction bases outside the gene matches: 5. Germline CDR1 is LNHDA and CDR2 is SQIVND (reference sequence). The CDR3 consists of 14 residues. CDR3 sequence (DNA): TGTGCCAGTAGTATGAGGGGGCCCGGCACTGAAGCTTTCTTT. Residues: CASSMRGPGTEAFF. Filled out from reference TRBV19 and TRBJ1-1, the complete variable domain reads DGGITQSPKYLFRKEGQNVTLSCEQNLNHDAMYWYRQDPGQGLRLIYYSQIVNDFQKGDIAEGYSVSREKKESFPLTVTSAQKNPTAFYLCASSMRGPGTEAFFGQGTRLTVV.

This clone was recorded once. J is TRBJ2-3 and V is TRBV7-2, with unresolved D. There are 14 residues in the CDR3. V shed 1 base and J shed 1 base, with 6 bases lying between them. Germline V gene data show CDR1 as SGHTA and CDR2 as FQGNSA. The CDR3 DNA sequence: TGTGCCAGCAGCTTAGGAGTGGGCACAGATACGCAGTATTTT. It is translated as CASSLGVGTDTQYF.

The V gene is TRBV4-2, the J gene TRBJ2-2; TRBD2 matches 10 bases. The CDR3 sequence is 19 residues long. Germline V gives CDR1 LGHNA, CDR2 YNFKEQ. Trimming removed 4 bases from V and 5 bases from J; junction bases left unmatched: 16. CDR3 sequence reads: CASSPRGSGRAVGTGELFF. The CDR3 bases are TGTGCCAGCAGCCCCCGGGGGAGCGGGAGGGCCGTAGGGACCGGGGAGCTGTTTTTT.

The CDR3 nucleotides are TGTGCCAGCAGTCCGGGACAGGGGGACCAAGAGACCCAGTACTTC. It specifies CASSPGQGDQETQYF. This chain connects TRBV6-5 to TRBJ2-5; TRBD1 agrees at 11 bases. Germline V gene lookup returns CDR1 MNHEY and CDR2 SVGAGI. V dropped 5 bases and J dropped 0; count of bases not matched to a gene: 2. This CDR3 is 15 amino acids long.

The rearrangement joins TRBV5-1 to TRBJ1-2; 7 bases are a match to TRBD1. The V segment lost 4 bases and the J segment 4 bases; nucleotides outside the gene matches: 10. Germline V gene sequence: CDR1 SGHRS, CDR2 YFSETQ. This CDR3 region has 15 residues. The CDR3 nucleotides are TGCGCCAGCAGCGATCGTAGTCGGGACAGCTATGGCTACACCTTC. This encodes CASSDRSRDSYGYTF.

The chain joins TRBV5-6 to TRBJ2-2; 9 nucleotides agree with TRBD1. Germline trimming cut 4 bases from V and 1 base from J; bases unmatched to any gene: 5. Germline V gene lookup returns CDR1 SGHDT and CDR2 YYEEEE. The CDR3 consists of 16 residues. The CDR3 is CASSPGTGQNTGELFF. CDR3 nucleotides: TGTGCCAGCAGCCCCGGGACAGGGCAGAACACCGGGGAGCTGTTTTTT. Looking up the rest from reference TRBV5-6 and TRBJ2-2 gives the full variable domain: DAGVTQSPTHLIKTRGQQVTLRCSPKSGHDTVSWYQQALGQGPQFIFQYYEEEERQRGNFPDRFSGHQFPNYSSELNVNALLLGDSALYLCASSPGTGQNTGELFFGEGSRLTVL.

This clone was counted once. The chain recombines TRBV15 with TRBJ1-1; tentatively, D is TRBD1 (6 bases). This CDR3 is built from 16 residues. The V end was cut by 0 bases, the J end by 5 bases, with 16 bases between. Germline assignment: CDR1 LNHNV and CDR2 YYDKDF (reference sequence). Here the CDR3 reads CATSRDLGGAGTEAFF. For the CDR3, the DNA is TGTGCCACCAGCAGAGATCTCGGGGGGGCGGGTACTGAAGCTTTCTTT.